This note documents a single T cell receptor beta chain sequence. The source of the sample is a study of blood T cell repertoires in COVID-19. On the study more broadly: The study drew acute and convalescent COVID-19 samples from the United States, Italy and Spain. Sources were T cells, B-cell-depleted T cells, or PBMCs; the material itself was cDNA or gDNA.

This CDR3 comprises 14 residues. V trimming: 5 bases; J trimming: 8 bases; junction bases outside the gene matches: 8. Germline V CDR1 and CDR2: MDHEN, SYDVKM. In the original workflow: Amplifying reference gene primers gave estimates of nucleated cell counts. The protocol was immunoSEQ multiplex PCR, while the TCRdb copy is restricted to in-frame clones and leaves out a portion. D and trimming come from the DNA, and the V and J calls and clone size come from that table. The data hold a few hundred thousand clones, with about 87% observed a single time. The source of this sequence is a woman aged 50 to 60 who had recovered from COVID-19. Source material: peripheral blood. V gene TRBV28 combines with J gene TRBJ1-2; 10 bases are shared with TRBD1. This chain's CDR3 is CASSPGQGRRGYTF. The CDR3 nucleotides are TGTGCCAGCAGTCCGGGACAGGGGCGGCGCGGCTACACCTTC.